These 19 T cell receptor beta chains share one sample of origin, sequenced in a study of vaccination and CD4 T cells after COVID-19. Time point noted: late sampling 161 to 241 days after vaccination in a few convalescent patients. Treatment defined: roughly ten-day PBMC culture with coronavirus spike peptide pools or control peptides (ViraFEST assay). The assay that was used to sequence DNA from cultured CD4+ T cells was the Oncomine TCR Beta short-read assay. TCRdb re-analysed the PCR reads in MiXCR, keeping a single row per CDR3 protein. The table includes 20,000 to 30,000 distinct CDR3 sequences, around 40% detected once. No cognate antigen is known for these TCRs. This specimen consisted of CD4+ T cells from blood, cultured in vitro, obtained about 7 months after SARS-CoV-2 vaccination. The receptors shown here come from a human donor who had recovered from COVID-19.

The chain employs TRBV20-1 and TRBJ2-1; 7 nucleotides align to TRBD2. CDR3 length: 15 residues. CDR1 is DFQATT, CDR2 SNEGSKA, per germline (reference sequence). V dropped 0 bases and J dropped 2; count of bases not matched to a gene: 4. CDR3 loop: CSARDLADAYNEQFF. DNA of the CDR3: TGCAGTGCTAGAGATCTAGCGGACGCCTACAATGAGCAGTTCTTC.

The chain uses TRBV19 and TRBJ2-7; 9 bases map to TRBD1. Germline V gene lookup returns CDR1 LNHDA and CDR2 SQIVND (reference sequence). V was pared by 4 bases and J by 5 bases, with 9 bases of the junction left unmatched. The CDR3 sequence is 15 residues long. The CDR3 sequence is CASSRSFRTGDEQYF. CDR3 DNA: TGTGCCAGTAGTAGGTCTTTCAGGACAGGGGACGAGCAGTACTTC.

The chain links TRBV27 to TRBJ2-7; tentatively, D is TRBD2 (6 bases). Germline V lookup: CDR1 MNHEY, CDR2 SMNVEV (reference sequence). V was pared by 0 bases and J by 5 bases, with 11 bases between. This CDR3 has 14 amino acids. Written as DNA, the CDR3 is TGTGCCAGCAGTTTATCTGGAGGGCCGAACGAGCAGTACTTC. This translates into CASSLSGGPNEQYF.

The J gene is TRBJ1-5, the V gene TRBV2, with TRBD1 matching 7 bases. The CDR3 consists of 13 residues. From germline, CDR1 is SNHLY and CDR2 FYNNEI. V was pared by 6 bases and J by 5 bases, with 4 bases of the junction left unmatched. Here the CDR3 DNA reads TGTGCCAGCAGGGGACAGACAGATCAGCCCCAGCATTTT. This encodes CASRGQTDQPQHF.

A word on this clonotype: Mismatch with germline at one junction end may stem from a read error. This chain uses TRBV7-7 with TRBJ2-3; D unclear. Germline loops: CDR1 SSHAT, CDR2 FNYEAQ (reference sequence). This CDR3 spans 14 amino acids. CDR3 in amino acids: CASSPLRPIDTQYF. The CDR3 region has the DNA TGTGCTAGCAGCCCCCTCAGGCCTATAGATACGCAGTATTTT.

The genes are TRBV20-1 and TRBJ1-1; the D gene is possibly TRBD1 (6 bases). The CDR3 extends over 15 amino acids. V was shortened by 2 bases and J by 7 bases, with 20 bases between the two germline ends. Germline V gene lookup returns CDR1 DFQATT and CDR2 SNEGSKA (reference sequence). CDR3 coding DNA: TGCAGTGCTAGAAGGGTAAGGGGGGGCGCGAGTGAAGCTTTCTTT. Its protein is CSARRVRGGASEAFF.

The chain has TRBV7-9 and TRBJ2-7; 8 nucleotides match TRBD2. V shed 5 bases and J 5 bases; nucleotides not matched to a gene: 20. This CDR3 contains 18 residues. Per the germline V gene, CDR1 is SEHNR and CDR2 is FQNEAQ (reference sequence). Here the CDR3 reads CASSRAPKREKGSDEQYF. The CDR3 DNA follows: TGTGCCAGCAGCCGAGCACCTAAGCGGGAGAAAGGGTCGGACGAGCAGTACTTC. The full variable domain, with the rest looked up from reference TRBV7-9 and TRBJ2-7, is DTGVSQNPRHKITKRGQNVTFRCDPISEHNRLYWYRQTLGQGPEFLTYFQNEAQLEKSRLLSDRFSAERPKGSFSTLEIQRTEQGDSAMYLCASSRAPKREKGSDEQYFGPGTRLTVT.

Written as DNA, the CDR3 is TGCAGCGTTGGGGCTGGGGCCAACGTCCTGACTTTC. It codes for CSVGAGANVLTF. The chain couples TRBV29-1 to TRBJ2-6, with D unresolved. Germline V gene sequence: CDR1 SQVTM, CDR2 ANQGSEA. CDR3 length equals 12 residues. Trimming took 4 bases from V and 2 from J, leaving 3 bases between them.

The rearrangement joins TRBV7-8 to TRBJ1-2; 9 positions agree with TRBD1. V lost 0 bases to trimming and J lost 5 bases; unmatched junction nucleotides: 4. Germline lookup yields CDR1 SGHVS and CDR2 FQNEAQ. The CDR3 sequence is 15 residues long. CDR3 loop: CASSLALTGGYGYTF. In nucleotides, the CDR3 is TGTGCCAGCAGCTTAGCGCTGACAGGGGGATATGGCTACACCTTC.

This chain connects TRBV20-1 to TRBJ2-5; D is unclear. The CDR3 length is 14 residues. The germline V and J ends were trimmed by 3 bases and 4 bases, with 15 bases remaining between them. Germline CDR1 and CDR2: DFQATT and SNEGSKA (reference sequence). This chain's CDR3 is CSASLSHSPETQYF. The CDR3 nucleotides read TGCAGTGCTAGTCTCTCCCATTCCCCAGAGACCCAGTACTTC.

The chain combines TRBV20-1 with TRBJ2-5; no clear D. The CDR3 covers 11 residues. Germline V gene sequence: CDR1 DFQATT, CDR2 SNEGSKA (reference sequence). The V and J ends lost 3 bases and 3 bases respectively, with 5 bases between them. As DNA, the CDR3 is TGCAGTGCTAGTCTGGAAGAGACCCAGTACTTC. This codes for CSASLEETQYF.

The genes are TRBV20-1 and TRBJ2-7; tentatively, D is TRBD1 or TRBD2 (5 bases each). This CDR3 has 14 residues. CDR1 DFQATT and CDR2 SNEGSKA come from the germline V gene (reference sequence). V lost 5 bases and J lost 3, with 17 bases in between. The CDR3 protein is CSASPSGPLYEQYF. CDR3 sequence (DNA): TGCAGTGCTTCCCCGTCGGGACCCCTCTACGAGCAGTACTTC.

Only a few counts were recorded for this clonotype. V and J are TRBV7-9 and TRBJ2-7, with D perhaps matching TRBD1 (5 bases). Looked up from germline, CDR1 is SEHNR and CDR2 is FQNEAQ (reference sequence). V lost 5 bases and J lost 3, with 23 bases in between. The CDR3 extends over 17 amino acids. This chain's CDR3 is CASSLREEDPRYYEQYF. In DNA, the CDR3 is TGTGCCAGCAGCCTCAGGGAAGAGGACCCCCGCTACTACGAGCAGTACTTC. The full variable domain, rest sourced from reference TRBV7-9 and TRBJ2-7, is DTGVSQNPRHKITKRGQNVTFRCDPISEHNRLYWYRQTLGQGPEFLTYFQNEAQLEKSRLLSDRFSAERPKGSFSTLEIQRTEQGDSAMYLCASSLREEDPRYYEQYFGPGTRLTVT.

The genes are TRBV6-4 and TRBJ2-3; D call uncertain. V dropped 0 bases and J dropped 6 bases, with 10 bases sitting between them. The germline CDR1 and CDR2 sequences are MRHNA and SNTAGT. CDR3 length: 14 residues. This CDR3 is CASSDSVASDTQYF. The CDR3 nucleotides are TGTGCCAGCAGTGACTCGGTCGCATCGGATACGCAGTATTTT.

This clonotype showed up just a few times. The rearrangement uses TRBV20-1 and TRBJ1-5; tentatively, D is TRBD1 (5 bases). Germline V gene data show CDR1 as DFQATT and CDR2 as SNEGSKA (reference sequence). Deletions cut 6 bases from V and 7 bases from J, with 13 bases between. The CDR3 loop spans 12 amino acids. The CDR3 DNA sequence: TGCAGTGCGGGTCAGGGAGGGCAGCCCCAGCATTTT. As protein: CSAGQGGQPQHF.

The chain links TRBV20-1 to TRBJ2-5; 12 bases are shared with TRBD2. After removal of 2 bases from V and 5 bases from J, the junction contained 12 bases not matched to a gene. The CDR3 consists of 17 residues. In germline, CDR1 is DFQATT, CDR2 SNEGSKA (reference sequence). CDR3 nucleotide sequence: TGCAGTGCTAGAAGGCTAGCGGGAGGGATTAGCAGGGAGACCCAGTACTTC. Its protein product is CSARRLAGGISRETQYF.

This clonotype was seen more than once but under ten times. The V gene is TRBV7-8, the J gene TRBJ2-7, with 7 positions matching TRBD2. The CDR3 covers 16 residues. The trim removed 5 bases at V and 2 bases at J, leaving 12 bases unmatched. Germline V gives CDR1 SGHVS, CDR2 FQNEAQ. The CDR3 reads CASSQPREDQPYEQYF. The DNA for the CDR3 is TGTGCCAGCAGCCAACCCCGGGAGGACCAGCCCTACGAGCAGTACTTC.

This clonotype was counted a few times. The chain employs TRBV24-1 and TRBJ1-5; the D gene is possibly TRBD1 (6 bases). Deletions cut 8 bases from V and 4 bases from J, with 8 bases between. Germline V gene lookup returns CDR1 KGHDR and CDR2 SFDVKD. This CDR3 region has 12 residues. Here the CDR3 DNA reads TGTGCCACCAACCAGGGGAATCAGCCCCAGCATTTT. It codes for CATNQGNQPQHF.

CDR3 DNA sequence: TGCAGTGCTAGATCCCCGAGTCTGGGGACAGATGCTTTCTTT. Residues: CSARSPSLGTDAFF. This chain links TRBV20-1 with TRBJ1-1, with 7 nucleotides matching TRBD1. The trim removed 2 bases at V and 11 bases at J, leaving 14 bases unmatched. The CDR3 is made up of 14 amino acids. Per the germline V gene, CDR1 is DFQATT and CDR2 is SNEGSKA (reference sequence).